These 13 T cell receptor beta chains were sequenced from one sample in a study of cytomegalovirus exposure and HLA in healthy donors. Clones were read by immunoSEQ multiplex PCR, and TCRdb kept only the in-frame ones, dropping some. The sample yields about 130,000 clones, approximately 82% seen once. Sequenced sample: PBMCs. Receptor source: a young man in good health and CMV-seropositive.

V and J are TRBV29-1 and TRBJ2-5; 9 bases are shared with TRBD1. Germline CDR1 SQVTM, CDR2 ANQGSEA. The CDR3 sequence is 12 residues long. V shed 7 bases and J 5 bases; nucleotides not matched to a gene: 5. Here the CDR3 DNA reads TGCAGCGGACACAGGGGGCGGGAGACCCAGTACTTC. Translated: CSGHRGRETQYF.

The chain recombines TRBV27 with TRBJ1-1; D is perhaps TRBD1 (6 bases). Per the germline V gene, CDR1 is MNHEY and CDR2 is SMNVEV (reference sequence). V was pared by 5 bases and J by 3 bases, with 10 bases between. CDR3 size: 13 residues. CDR3 nucleotide sequence: TGTGCCAGCAGTGTATACAGGGACACTGAAGCTTTCTTT. Translated, it gives CASSVYRDTEAFF.

The chain couples TRBV9 to TRBJ2-7; TRBD2 agrees at 7 bases. The CDR3 runs to 14 residues. Trimming took 4 bases from V and 4 from J; bases not matched to a gene: 8. The V gene's germline CDR1 is SGDLS and CDR2 YYNGEE. CDR3 loop: CASSQQGLGYEQYF. The DNA for the CDR3 is TGTGCCAGCAGCCAACAAGGACTAGGGTACGAGCAGTACTTC. The variable domain in full, completed from reference TRBV9 and TRBJ2-7, reads DSGVTQTPKHLITATGQRVTLRCSPRSGDLSVYWYQQSLDQGLQFLIQYYNGEERAKGNILERFSAQQFPDLHSELNLSSLELGDSALYFCASSQQGLGYEQYFGPGTRLTVT.

The chain links TRBV19 to TRBJ2-7; D may be TRBD1 (6 bases). The germline V and J ends were trimmed by 10 bases and 3 bases, with 13 bases remaining between them. Per the germline V gene, CDR1 is LNHDA and CDR2 is SQIVND (reference sequence). The CDR3 loop spans 12 amino acids. CDR3 DNA sequence: TGTGCCACAGGGGAACGAGGCTACGAGCAGTACTTC. Protein: CATGERGYEQYF.

The chain links TRBV15 to TRBJ2-7; D not certain. The CDR3 contains 14 residues. Trimming took off 0 bases at V and 2 bases at J, with 8 bases between the two ends. The germline gives CDR1 LNHNV, CDR2 YYDKDF (reference sequence). The CDR3 loop is CATSRESGAYEQYF. Here the CDR3 DNA reads TGTGCCACCAGCAGAGAGTCCGGAGCCTACGAGCAGTACTTC. Variable domain in full (rest from reference TRBV15 and TRBJ2-7): DAMVIQNPRYQVTQFGKPVTLSCSQTLNHNVMYWYQQKSSQAPKLLFHYYDKDFNNEADTPDNFQSRRPNTSFCFLDIRSPGLGDTAMYLCATSRESGAYEQYFGPGTRLTVT.

The rearrangement uses TRBV27 and TRBJ2-3, with 7 bases aligning to TRBD2. The germline gives CDR1 MNHEY, CDR2 SMNVEV (reference sequence). The junction had 21 bases not matched to a gene; V was cut back by 6 bases and J by 3 bases. This CDR3 contains 19 residues. The CDR3 loop reads CASSRKVGGRAEETDTQYF. CDR3 DNA sequence: TGTGCCAGCAGCCGGAAAGTGGGGGGGAGGGCCGAGGAGACAGATACGCAGTATTTT.

The chain employs TRBV5-4 and TRBJ2-7; maybe TRBD2 (6 bases). V shed 2 bases and J shed 7 bases, with 22 bases lying between them. Germline CDR1 SGHNT, CDR2 YYREEE (reference sequence). This CDR3 comprises 16 residues. The CDR3 nucleotides read TGTGCCAGCAGCTTTGGCATTAGGAAGGGCGGGGTGGAGCAGTACTTC. This codes for CASSFGIRKGGVEQYF.

The chain is built from TRBV7-2 and TRBJ1-5, with 7 bases aligning to TRBD1. J was trimmed by 7 bases and V by 4 bases; bases with no gene match: 13. In germline, CDR1 is SGHTA, CDR2 FQGNSA. The CDR3 runs to 16 residues. The CDR3 DNA follows: TGTGCCAGCAGCTCCGAATCACAGGGGTACGGACAGCCCCAGCATTTT. Its protein product is CASSSESQGYGQPQHF. Filled out from reference TRBV7-2 and TRBJ1-5, the complete variable domain reads GAGVSQSPSNKVTEKGKDVELRCDPISGHTALYWYRQSLGQGLEFLIYFQGNSAPDKSGLPSDRFSAERTGGSVSTLTIQRTQQEDSAVYLCASSSESQGYGQPQHFGDGTRLSIL.

This sequence joins TRBV5-1 and TRBJ2-2; 13 bases match TRBD2. CDR3 size: 17 residues. Germline assignment: CDR1 SGHRS and CDR2 YFSETQ. V lost 1 base to trimming and J lost 4 bases; unmatched junction nucleotides: 4. The CDR3 sequence is CASSLRLAGGITGELFF. The DNA of the CDR3 is TGCGCCAGCAGCTTGAGACTAGCGGGAGGAATCACCGGGGAGCTGTTTTTT. Looking up the rest from reference TRBV5-1 and TRBJ2-2 gives the full variable domain: KAGVTQTPRYLIKTRGQQVTLSCSPISGHRSVSWYQQTPGQGLQFLFEYFSETQRNKGNFPGRFSGRQFSNSRSEMNVSTLELGDSALYLCASSLRLAGGITGELFFGEGSRLTVL.

The chain carries TRBV15 and TRBJ2-3; D unclear. Germline V gene sequence: CDR1 LNHNV, CDR2 YYDKDF (reference sequence). Trimming left V 1 base short and J 2 bases short, with 16 bases between. This CDR3 is 17 amino acids long. The DNA of the CDR3 is TGTGCCACCAGCAGAGCAGCGACCCCGGTCGTCACAGATACGCAGTATTTT. Translation gives CATSRAATPVVTDTQYF.

V is TRBV4-3 and J is TRBJ1-2, with 11 bases identical to TRBD1. Germline V gene sequence: CDR1 LGHNA, CDR2 YSLEER. The V gene end was trimmed by 4 bases and the J gene end by 6 bases; junction bases not matched to a gene: 13. CDR3 length: 17 residues. The CDR3: CASSLTTSRTGGNGYTF. In DNA form, the CDR3 reads TGCGCCAGCAGCCTGACCACCTCTCGGACAGGGGGCAATGGCTACACCTTC.

This chain links TRBV4-2 with TRBJ1-3; TRBD1 matches 12 bases. The CDR3 consists of 15 residues. Germline V gives CDR1 LGHNA, CDR2 YNFKEQ. V was pared by 7 bases and J by 5 bases, with 6 bases of the junction left unmatched. CDR3 in amino acids: CASTPGQGARNTIYF. CDR3 sequence (DNA): TGTGCCAGCACCCCGGGACAGGGGGCTAGAAACACCATATATTTT.

This chain links TRBV5-6 with TRBJ1-2; TRBD1 matches 7 bases. The CDR3 is made up of 15 amino acids. Trimming at V came to 6 bases and at J to 0 bases, leaving 8 bases not matched to a gene. From germline, CDR1 is SGHDT and CDR2 YYEEEE. The DNA of the CDR3 is TGTGCCAGCACCGGAGGGGGCACCGCTAACTATGGCTACACCTTC. Protein: CASTGGGTANYGYTF. Full variable domain (remainder filled in from reference TRBV5-6 and TRBJ1-2): DAGVTQSPTHLIKTRGQQVTLRCSPKSGHDTVSWYQQALGQGPQFIFQYYEEEERQRGNFPDRFSGHQFPNYSSELNVNALLLGDSALYLCASTGGGTANYGYTFGSGTRLTVV.